Below are 5 T cell receptor beta chains sequenced from a single sample in a study of response to subunit inactivated influenza vaccine. One entry per CDR3 protein results from TCRdb running MiXCR on the RT-PCR reads. In the table there are under 200,000 distinct CDR3 sequences, approximately 12% of which are singletons. This same sample was also part of a study on T cells expressing NK-cell markers. That source reports: Template switching by 5'RACE with UMIs generated the TCR beta cDNA.

Sequenced material: CD8+ T cells sorted from PBMCs, taken about 12 days after vaccination. These receptors originate from a man in his fifties or sixties who received an inactivated influenza vaccine.

On this clonotype itself: No DNA is shown, since the ends of the CDR3 on it are uncertain; the CDR3 is the one TCRdb lists. The J gene is TRBJ2-6, the V gene TRBV19; whether TRBD2, the table's D call, matches the DNA was not checked. The CDR3 length is 21 residues, termini included. Germline CDR1 is LNHDA and CDR2 is SQIVND (reference sequence). The CDR3 region is CASSIDGRRAPFGSGANVLIF.

This clonotype showed up just a few times. The chain carries TRBV3-1 and TRBJ2-1; D is undetermined. This CDR3 region has 12 residues. The germline V gene encodes CDR1 LGHDT and CDR2 YNNKEL (reference sequence). V was trimmed by 2 bases and J by 8 bases, leaving 7 bases between them. This chain's CDR3 is CASSQRDYEQFF. CDR3 sequence (DNA): TGTGCCAGCAGCCAACGAGACTATGAGCAGTTCTTC.

A few counts support this clonotype. The rearrangement uses TRBV5-1 and TRBJ2-7; D is perhaps TRBD1 (6 bases). The CDR3 sequence is 14 residues long. Per germline, CDR1 SGHRS and CDR2 YFSETQ. Trimming shortened V by 7 bases and J by 5 bases, and 19 bases separated the two germline ends. As DNA, the CDR3 is TGCGCCAGCTCGTCTTGGCAGGGGTTGGACGAGCAGTACTTC. Residues: CASSSWQGLDEQYF.

The gene calls are TRBV19 and TRBJ2-7; no clear D. Germline CDR1 is LNHDA and CDR2 is SQIVND (reference sequence). V lost 8 bases, J lost 6 bases, and 11 bases lay in between. The CDR3 extends over 11 amino acids. The CDR3 loop reads CASRIGVEQYF. CDR3 nucleotides: TGTGCCAGTCGCATCGGCGTCGAGCAGTACTTC.

This clonotype was seen more than once but under ten times. The CDR3 region is CASSLSSGGPADTQYF. CDR3 DNA: TGTGCCAGCAGTTTAAGTAGCGGGGGGCCCGCAGATACGCAGTATTTT. J is TRBJ2-3 and V is TRBV27; 10 nucleotides align to TRBD2. The germline V gene has CDR1 MNHEY and CDR2 SMNVEV (reference sequence). CDR3 length equals 16 residues. Losses at the gene ends were 2 bases for V and 4 bases for J; bases not matched to a gene: 6.